The clone carrying this T cell receptor beta chain was detected only a few times. Other DNA sequences in the sample encode the same CDR3. This entry belongs to a study of OX40 agonist ivuxolimab in advanced cancers. This CDR3 region has 14 residues. CDR1 and CDR2 (germline): KGHSH, LQKENI. V was shortened by 2 bases and J by 0 bases, with 7 bases between the two germline ends. Patients with autoimmune history or systemic immunosuppression were excluded. Repertoires were generated with immunoSEQ multiplex PCR, while TCRdb's copy carries only in-frame clones and drops some. The sample carries about 14,000 clones, 85% to 95% recorded once.

Sample: CD4+ or CD8+ T cells sorted from blood, taken in a trial of the OX40 agonist ivuxolimab. The TCR sequence derives from an adult with an advanced solid tumor such as melanoma, head and neck, liver or kidney cancer. The J gene is TRBJ1-1, the V gene TRBV18; D is unresolved. CDR3 DNA: TGTGCCAGCTCACCATCAGTCCTGAACACTGAAGCTTTCTTT. Protein: CASSPSVLNTEAFF.